One sample yielded the 19 T cell receptor beta chains listed below, sequenced in a study of T cell responses to AZD1222 COVID-19 vaccine. TCRdb's table, derived via immunoSEQ multiplex PCR, lists solely in-frame clones and lacks some. The sample includes 90,000 to 120,000 clones, about 92% of them seen just once. This sample comprised peripheral blood, obtained on day 0 of MenACWY control vaccination. The receptors come from an adult in good health.

The V and J genes are TRBV6-2 or TRBV6-3 and TRBJ2-3; 10 bases are shared with TRBD1. The CDR3 extends over 16 amino acids. The V segment lost 6 bases and the J segment 2 bases; nucleotides outside the gene matches: 8. Looked up from germline, CDR1 is MNHEY and CDR2 is SVGEGT. The CDR3 protein is CASSPGTGAITDTQYF. DNA of the CDR3: TGTGCCAGCAGCCCAGGGACAGGGGCAATCACAGATACGCAGTATTTT.

This chain connects TRBV2 to TRBJ1-6, with D uncertain. V lost 8 bases and J 7 bases, leaving 15 bases between the germline ends. The CDR3 is 14 amino acids. The V gene's germline CDR1 is SNHLY and CDR2 FYNNEI. The CDR3 here is CASGVAVKNSPLHF. CDR3 DNA: TGTGCCAGCGGGGTGGCGGTAAAAAATTCACCCCTCCACTTT.

The chain joins TRBV11-1 to TRBJ1-1, with D perhaps TRBD1 (5 bases). The V gene lost 0 bases and the J gene lost 4 bases, with 9 bases spanning the gap. There are 14 residues in the CDR3. Germline CDR1 is SGHAT and CDR2 is FQDESV (reference sequence). Here the CDR3 reads CASSLARGSTEAFF. DNA of the CDR3: TGTGCCAGCAGCTTAGCGCGGGGGTCCACTGAAGCTTTCTTT. The whole variable domain, remainder taken from reference TRBV11-1 and TRBJ1-1, is EAEVAQSPRYKITEKSQAVAFWCDPISGHATLYWYRQILGQGPELLVQFQDESVVDDSQLPKDRFSAERLKGVDSTLKIQPAELGDSAMYLCASSLARGSTEAFFGQGTRLTVV.

The chain joins TRBV4-2 to TRBJ1-2, with TRBD1 matching over 7 bases. Germline CDR1 LGHNA, CDR2 YNFKEQ. V was pared by 2 bases and J by 2 bases, with 5 bases of the junction left unmatched. This CDR3 has 15 amino acids. CDR3: CASSQSTGSNYGYTF. The CDR3 DNA follows: TGTGCCAGCAGCCAATCGACAGGGTCGAACTATGGCTACACCTTC.

The chain combines TRBV30 with TRBJ1-6; D uncertain. The ends were cut back, 6 bases at V and 7 bases at J, with 16 bases in the middle. CDR1 and CDR2 from the germline V gene are GTSNPN and SVGIG (reference sequence). The CDR3 runs to 14 residues. The CDR3 bases are TGTGCCTGCCAGGACGGGATCCCGAATTCACCCCTCCACTTT. This codes for CACQDGIPNSPLHF. The full variable domain, rest sourced from reference TRBV30 and TRBJ1-6, is SQTIHQWPATLVQPVGSPLSLECTVEGTSNPNLYWYRQAAGRGLQLLFYSVGIGQISSEVPQNLSASRPQDRQFILSSKKLLLSDSGFYLCACQDGIPNSPLHFGNGTRLTVT.

J is TRBJ1-5 and V is TRBV5-8, with D possibly TRBD1 on 5 matching bases. The CDR3 contains 15 residues. Deletions cut 4 bases from V and 0 bases from J, with 11 bases between. In germline, CDR1 is SGHTS, CDR2 YDEGEE. The CDR3 loop reads CASSADSYSNQPQHF. CDR3 DNA: TGTGCCAGCAGCGCCGACAGCTATAGCAATCAGCCCCAGCATTTT.

This chain links TRBV2 with TRBJ2-3, with D possibly matching TRBD1 (5 bases). Germline values: CDR1 SNHLY, CDR2 FYNNEI. Trimming shortened V by 1 base and J by 2 bases, and 10 bases separated the two germline ends. The CDR3 has 15 amino acids. The CDR3 region is CASSEGEGDTDTQYF. CDR3 nucleotides: TGTGCCAGCAGTGAAGGCGAAGGGGACACAGATACGCAGTATTTT.

The chain uses TRBV28 and TRBJ1-1; weak D call: TRBD1 (5 bases). Per the germline V gene, CDR1 is MDHEN and CDR2 is SYDVKM. This CDR3 is built from 14 residues. Trimming removed 3 bases at V and 1 base at J, with 9 bases between. In DNA, the CDR3 is TGTGCCAGCAGTTTCGGCAGGGCGAACACTGAAGCTTTCTTT. It specifies CASSFGRANTEAFF.

The chain recombines TRBV6-4 with TRBJ1-5; 8 nucleotides line up with TRBD1. Germline V gene data show CDR1 as MRHNA and CDR2 as SNTAGT. The ends lost 4 bases at V and 6 bases at J; junction bases unmatched: 14. The CDR3 extends over 17 amino acids. The CDR3 nucleotides read TGTGCCAGCAGTGCCCCTCCGGACAGGGTGTTAAGTCAGCCCCAGCATTTT. Its protein product is CASSAPPDRVLSQPQHF.

This chain joins TRBV3-1 (or the pseudogene TRBV3-2) and TRBJ1-1; the D is unclear. V was shortened by 7 bases and J by 1 base, with 10 bases between the two germline ends. Germline values: CDR1 LGHDT, CDR2 YNNKEL (reference sequence). The CDR3 sequence is 13 residues long. CDR3 sequence reads: CASTRRENTEAFF. CDR3 DNA sequence: TGTGCCAGCACACGACGGGAGAACACTGAAGCTTTCTTT.

The rearrangement uses TRBV7-9 and TRBJ1-2; D call uncertain. The germline V gene encodes CDR1 SEHNR and CDR2 FQNEAQ (reference sequence). The CDR3 has 16 residues. Between the trimmed V and J ends, which lost 8 bases and 1 base, there was a span of 20 bases. DNA for the CDR3: TGTGCCAGCGAAGGAGGAGGACCGCAGAATAACTATGGCTACACCTTC. Its protein is CASEGGGPQNNYGYTF.

A single count supports this clone. The chain is built from TRBV7-8 and TRBJ2-7, with 9 bases lining up with TRBD1. J lost 5 bases, V lost 5 bases, and 7 bases had no gene match. The germline gives CDR1 SGHVS, CDR2 FQNEAQ. CDR3 length: 14 amino acids. CDR3 coding DNA: TGTGCCAGCAGCGCCGGGACAGGGCAACACGAGCAGTACTTC. The encoded protein is CASSAGTGQHEQYF.

V and J are TRBV9 and TRBJ2-6, with D perhaps TRBD1 (5 bases). Germline V lookup: CDR1 SGDLS, CDR2 YYNGEE. This CDR3 is 17 amino acids long. Trimming took 0 bases from V and 0 from J, leaving 10 bases between them. CDR3 nucleotide sequence: TGTGCCAGCAGCGTAGATGACAGTTTCTCTGGGGCCAACGTCCTGACTTTC. Translating it yields CASSVDDSFSGANVLTF.

V and J are TRBV5-6 and TRBJ1-4, with no clear D. The CDR3 covers 15 residues. Germline V gene lookup returns CDR1 SGHDT and CDR2 YYEEEE. The V end lost 1 base, the J end lost 8 bases, and 15 bases lay between the germline ends. CDR3 sequence reads: CASSLFGRMEEKLFF. The CDR3 region has the DNA TGTGCCAGCAGCTTGTTCGGGAGAATGGAAGAAAAACTGTTTTTT.

The count of this clone is one. V and J are TRBV9 and TRBJ2-6, with D unresolved. With 0 bases removed from V and 0 bases from J, the gap between germline ends came to 4 bases. CDR1 is SGDLS and CDR2 is YYNGEE in the germline V gene. The CDR3 spans 15 residues. For the CDR3, the DNA is TGTGCCAGCAGCGTAGGCGGCTCTGGGGCCAACGTCCTGACTTTC. Residues: CASSVGGSGANVLTF.

The chain recombines TRBV5-6 with TRBJ2-5; D gene uncertain. The CDR3 is made up of 13 amino acids. V dropped 4 bases and J dropped 2 bases, with 9 bases sitting between them. Germline V gene data show CDR1 as SGHDT and CDR2 as YYEEEE. DNA of the CDR3: TGTGCCAGCAGCCAACGATGGCAAGAGACCCAGTACTTC. Translating gives CASSQRWQETQYF.

In DNA, the CDR3 is TGTGCCTCGGGGATTACGAGTGCGGAGCTGTTTTTT. Translating gives CASGITSAELFF. The rearrangement joins TRBV30 to TRBJ2-2; maybe TRBD2 (5 bases). The CDR3 is 12 amino acids. Per germline, CDR1 GTSNPN and CDR2 SVGIG (reference sequence). V lost 7 bases and J 10 bases, leaving 16 bases between the germline ends.

This clone has a handful of counts. The rearrangement joins TRBV29-1 to TRBJ1-2; no definite D call. This CDR3 is 12 amino acids long. Germline V gene data show CDR1 as SQVTM and CDR2 as ANQGSEA. The V gene lost 7 bases and the J gene lost 5 bases, with 14 bases spanning the gap. This chain's CDR3 is CSGSIVGYGYTF. The CDR3 nucleotides read TGCAGCGGCTCCATAGTAGGTTATGGCTACACCTTC.

The chain has TRBV7-3 and TRBJ1-3; tentative D call: TRBD1 (5 bases). Germline CDR1 is SGHTA and CDR2 is FQGTGA. This CDR3 is built from 15 residues. Trimming shortened V by 3 bases and J by 0 bases, and 9 bases separated the two germline ends. This CDR3 is CASSLGPGSGNTIYF. CDR3 bases: TGTGCCAGCAGCTTGGGACCCGGCTCTGGAAACACCATATATTTT.